This TCR beta chain was identified during a study of T-cell reconstitution after alpha-beta-depleted transplantation in children. This clonotype was picked up a small number of times. Unique molecular identifiers were incorporated into the prepared TCRbeta library. Each CDR3 protein is one row after TCRdb ran MiXCR on the PCR reads. The table shows about 600,000 distinct CDR3 sequences, with about 10% occurring only once. CDR1 and CDR2 from the germline V gene are SGHTA and FQGNSA. This CDR3 spans 17 amino acids. Trimming removed 2 bases from V and 4 bases from J; junction bases left unmatched: 9. Sequences were derived from PBMCs from the stem cell graft donor, sampled from the stem cell graft. This chain links TRBV7-2 with TRBJ1-5; 9 nucleotides match TRBD1. The source of this sequence is a human donor who donated a stem cell graft to a child with acute myeloid leukemia. CDR3 nucleotide sequence: TGTGCCAGCAGCTTACCGGGACAGGGAGGACGAAATCAGCCCCAGCATTTT. As protein: CASSLPGQGGRNQPQHF.